This T cell receptor beta chain emerged from a study of lymphopenia after photon versus proton radiotherapy. Study conclusions and caveats: In patients who died, overall survival fell as post-nadir TCR diversity dropped more. Proton therapy kept repertoires fairly stable, unlike photons, which gained effector/memory cells.

Assay: immunoSEQ multiplex PCR; the TCRdb copy retains only in-frame clones and omits some. The sample shows 150,000 to 200,000 clones, approximately 86% of them seen only once. CDR1 MNHEY and CDR2 SVGAGI come from the germline V gene. The V gene end was trimmed by 4 bases and the J gene end by 4 bases; junction bases not matched to a gene: 10. The CDR3 contains 16 residues. This clone was recorded only once. Its target is unknown. This sequence joins TRBV6-5 and TRBJ1-5; TRBD1 matches 7 bases. This specimen consisted of peripheral blood, obtained from a patient treated with photon-based radiotherapy. This receptor was identified in a man aged 45 to 65 with gastric cancer. For the CDR3, the DNA is TGTGCCAGCAGTTCCAACTGGGACAGCCCAAATCAGCCCCAGCATTTT. It encodes CASSSNWDSPNQPQHF.